The clone carrying this TCR beta chain was recorded many times. No antigen is known for it. This specimen belongs to a study of CD8 T cells in ankylosing spondylitis. The study's findings and limits: Disease-associated clonotypes exhibited CD8+ identity and were relatively infrequent in peripheral blood. One TCR beta motif, made up of under ten highly homologous variants, appeared characteristic of ankylosing spondylitis blood.

Each TCR beta library was made by quantitative 5'-RACE that incorporated molecular barcodes. TCRdb processed the 5' RACE reads anew with MiXCR; each CDR3 protein has one entry. The sample holds around 180,000 distinct CDR3 sequences; around 13% are singletons and the top ten take 11%. The CDR3 spans 16 residues. V shed 6 bases and J 3 bases; nucleotides not matched to a gene: 8. The germline gives CDR1 SEHNR, CDR2 FQNEAQ (reference sequence). The V call is TRBV7-9, the J call TRBJ2-4; 10 nucleotides match TRBD1. This TCR was recovered from a female donor with ankylosing spondylitis or in good health (not recorded which). Sequences were obtained from blood, either unsorted or a sorted T cell fraction (not recorded which). In DNA form, the CDR3 reads TGTGCCAGCAGGAACCGGGACAGGGGTGGCAAAAACATTCAGTACTTC. This gives the protein CASRNRDRGGKNIQYF.